This T cell receptor beta chain was identified in a study of early T cells in non-severe SARS-CoV-2 infection. Overall study findings and caveats: A preference for anti-spike CD8 responses marked VDJdb matching, which missed private and CD4 specificities.

On this clonotype itself: Its matching antigen is unknown.

Germline V gives CDR1 SEHNR, CDR2 FQNEAQ (reference sequence). The CDR3 has 12 amino acids. Trimming pared 5 bases from V and 4 bases from J, leaving 7 bases between. Unique molecular identifier tags were affixed to discrete cDNA molecules. TCRdb re-analysed the 5' RACE reads in MiXCR, keeping a single row per CDR3 protein. Of 100,000 to 120,000 distinct CDR3 sequences in the sample, over 10% are singletons; the top ten hold around 3.2%. The chain joins TRBV7-9 to TRBJ2-3; D is uncertain. The sequenced material came from whole blood. This TCR was recovered from an adult who was a healthcare worker with PCR-confirmed SARS-CoV-2 infection or an uninfected control (not recorded which). CDR3 coding DNA: TGTGCCAGCAGCGAAGGAGCAGATACGCAGTATTTT. It codes for CASSEGADTQYF.